This T cell receptor beta chain was sequenced for a study of T cells after yellow fever vaccination. Study-level points and caveats: Highly abundant clonotypes carried over from the bulk population could end up in FACS-sorted repertoires as contaminants.

Via MiXCR, TCRdb re-called the 5' RACE reads, giving one row per CDR3 protein. The sample records 400,000 or so distinct CDR3 sequences, over 15% being singletons. CDR3 length: 13 residues. Trimming took 5 bases from V and 3 from J, leaving 10 bases between them. As to this clonotype: Its specificity is unknown.

The receptor was derived from a man aged 18 to 35 who received the YFV17D yellow fever vaccine. Material: PBMCs, obtained before the yellow fever booster vaccination. This chain links TRBV12-3 or TRBV12-4 with TRBJ2-5, with D perhaps TRBD2 (6 bases). For the CDR3, the DNA is TGTGCCAGCAGTCGACGGGAGAAAGAGACCCAGTACTTC. Translating gives CASSRREKETQYF.